This record covers a single T cell receptor beta chain. The antigen is unknown. The data stem from a study of blood T cells in healthy people across ages. General study results and limits: Roughly linearly, TCR beta diversity per million T cells fell as age increased.

The V and J ends lost 6 bases and 2 bases, in that order; junction bases with no gene match: 8. There are 15 residues in the CDR3. The germline gives CDR1 SNHLY, CDR2 FYNNEI. A second PCR of roughly 7 to 11 cycles used a sample-barcoded 5' primer and a J-beta primer mix. Via MiXCR, TCRdb re-called the 5' RACE reads, giving one row per CDR3 protein. The top ten clones hold under 4.5% of a sample with approximately 800,000 distinct CDR3 sequences, around a quarter of them seen once. These data are also associated with another study on T cells of mothers and their children. That paper adds: A second PCR was performed with the M1S primer. This primer added sample barcodes and 2-4 random nucleotides. No persistent microchimeric T cell clones were detected.

The genes are TRBV2 and TRBJ2-5; TRBD1 aligns across 8 bases. Input material: blood. The sequence was collected from a boy between 5 and 17 years old in good health. The CDR3 here is CASRKGQARQETQYF. The CDR3 DNA is TGTGCCAGCAGGAAGGGACAGGCGCGACAAGAGACCCAGTACTTC.